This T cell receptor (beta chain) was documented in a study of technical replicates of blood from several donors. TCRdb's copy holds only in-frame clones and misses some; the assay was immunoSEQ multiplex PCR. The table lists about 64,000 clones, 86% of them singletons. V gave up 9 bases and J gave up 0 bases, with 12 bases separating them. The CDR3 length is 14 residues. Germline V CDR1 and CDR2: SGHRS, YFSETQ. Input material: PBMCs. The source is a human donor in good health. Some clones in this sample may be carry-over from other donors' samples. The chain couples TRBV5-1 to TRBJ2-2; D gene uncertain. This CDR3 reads CATRAEANTGELFF. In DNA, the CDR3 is TGCGCCACCCGCGCCGAGGCGAACACCGGGGAGCTGTTTTTT. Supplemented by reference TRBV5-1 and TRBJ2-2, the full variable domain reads KAGVTQTPRYLIKTRGQQVTLSCSPISGHRSVSWYQQTPGQGLQFLFEYFSETQRNKGNFPGRFSGRQFSNSRSEMNVSTLELGDSALYLCATRAEANTGELFFGEGSRLTVL.